This T cell receptor beta chain is drawn from a study of T cell responses to AZD1222 COVID-19 vaccine. The CDR3 sequence is 19 residues long. Germline V CDR1 and CDR2: SGHTA, FQGNSA. The V segment lost 5 bases and the J segment 6 bases; nucleotides outside the gene matches: 22. Study observations and caveats: Just a handful of people given AZD1222 tested seropositive at baseline. Receipt of two AZD1222 doses was followed by a rise in Spike-specific TCR breadth and depth. The span of vaccine-associated CD4 TCRs extended across spike, with dominance at 160-218 and 743-854.

To note about this clone: Its target is not known.

Assay: immunoSEQ multiplex PCR; the TCRdb copy retains only in-frame clones and omits some. The sample holds tens of thousands of clones, 85% seen once. The starting material was peripheral blood, obtained on day 0 of AZD1222 vaccination. J is TRBJ2-3 and V is TRBV7-2, with 8 bases aligning to TRBD2. This TCR came from an adult in good health. The CDR3 protein is CASSPKEGGSGAPGDTQYF. Here the CDR3 DNA reads TGTGCCAGCAGCCCCAAGGAGGGAGGTAGCGGGGCCCCCGGGGATACGCAGTATTTT. Full variable domain (remainder filled in from reference TRBV7-2 and TRBJ2-3): GAGVSQSPSNKVTEKGKDVELRCDPISGHTALYWYRQSLGQGLEFLIYFQGNSAPDKSGLPSDRFSAERTGGSVSTLTIQRTQQEDSAVYLCASSPKEGGSGAPGDTQYFGPGTRLTVL.